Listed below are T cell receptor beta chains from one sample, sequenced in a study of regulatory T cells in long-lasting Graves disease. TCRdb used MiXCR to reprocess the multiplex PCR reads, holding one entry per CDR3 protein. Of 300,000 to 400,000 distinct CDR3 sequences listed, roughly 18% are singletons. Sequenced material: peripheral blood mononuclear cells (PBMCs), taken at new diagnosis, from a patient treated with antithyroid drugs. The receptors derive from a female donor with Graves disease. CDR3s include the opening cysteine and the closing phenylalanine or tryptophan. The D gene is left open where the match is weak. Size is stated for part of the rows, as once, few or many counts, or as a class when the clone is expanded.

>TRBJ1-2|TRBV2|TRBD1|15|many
CASTGRGRRNYGYTF
TGTGCCAGCACGGGCAGGGGGCGAAGAAACTATGGCTACACCTTC
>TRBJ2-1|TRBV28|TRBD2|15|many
CASPQLATSYNEQFF
TGTGCCAGCCCCCAACTAGCGACCTCCTACAATGAGCAGTTCTTC
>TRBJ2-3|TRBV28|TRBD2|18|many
CASNAYGTSGREADTQYF
TGTGCCAGCAACGCGTACGGGACTAGCGGGAGAGAGGCAGATACGCAGTATTTT
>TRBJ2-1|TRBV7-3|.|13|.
CASSSRVGNEQFF
TGTGCCAGCAGCAGCCGGGTTGGCAATGAGCAGTTCTTC
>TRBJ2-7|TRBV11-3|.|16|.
CASSPLKRGGVYEQYF
TGTGCCAGCAGCCCTCTCAAACGAGGGGGGGTCTACGAGCAGTACTTC
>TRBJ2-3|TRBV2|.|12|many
CASSVMGNTQYF
TGTGCCAGCAGTGTGATGGGGAATACGCAGTATTTT
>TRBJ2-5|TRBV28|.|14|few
CASSFARVEETQYF
TGTGCCAGCAGTTTTGCTAGGGTCGAAGAGACCCAGTACTTC
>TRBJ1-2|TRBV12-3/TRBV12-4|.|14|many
CASSLDGGNYGYTF
TGTGCCAGCAGTTTAGATGGAGGGAACTATGGCTACACCTTC
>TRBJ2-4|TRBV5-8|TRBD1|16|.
CASSLDRGATKNIQYF
TGTGCCAGCAGCCTGGACAGGGGCGCAACCAAAAACATTCAGTACTTC
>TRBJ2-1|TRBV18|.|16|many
CASSRKSATGYNEQFF
TGTGCCAGCTCCCGAAAGTCAGCTACAGGGTACAATGAGCAGTTCTTC
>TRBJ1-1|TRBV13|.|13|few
CASSLRDLEGAFF
TGTGCCAGCAGCTTAAGGGACCTAGAAGGGGCTTTCTTT
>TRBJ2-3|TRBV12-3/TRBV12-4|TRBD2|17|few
CASSIYPAGGPEDTQYF
TGTGCCAGCAGTATTTATCCAGCGGGAGGGCCAGAGGATACGCAGTATTTT
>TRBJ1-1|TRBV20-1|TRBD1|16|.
CSASAQGAMLNTEAFF
TGCAGTGCTAGCGCGCAGGGGGCTATGTTGAACACTGAAGCTTTCTTT
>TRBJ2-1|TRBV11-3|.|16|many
CASSYSDDNSYNEQFF
TGTGCCAGCAGCTACTCGGACGACAACTCCTACAATGAGCAGTTCTTC
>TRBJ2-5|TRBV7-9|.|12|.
CASRSTWETQYF
TGTGCCAGCAGATCTACATGGGAGACCCAGTACTTC
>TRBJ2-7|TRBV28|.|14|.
CASLGGQRDYEQYF
TGTGCCAGCTTGGGCGGACAGAGAGACTACGAGCAGTACTTC
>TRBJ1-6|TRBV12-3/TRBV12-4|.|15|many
CASQTGGVYNSPLHF
TGTGCCAGCCAGACAGGAGGGGTCTATAATTCACCCCTCCACTTT
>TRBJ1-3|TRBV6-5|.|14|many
CASSYGGSGNTIYF
TGTGCCAGCAGTTATGGGGGCTCTGGAAACACCATATATTTT
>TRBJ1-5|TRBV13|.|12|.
CASSLGIQAQHF
TGTGCCAGCAGCTTAGGAATCCAGGCCCAGCATTTT